Here is one TCR beta chain with its context. The antigen it recognizes is unknown. No clone much larger than this one lies a single base away; base qualities are absent. Per the publication, the time point label means: baseline before first vaccination. The vaccinee samples were drawn from two UK trials, COV001 and COV002, one of which was a single-blind randomized controlled phase 2/3 trial testing AZD1222 (ChAdOx1 nCoV-19) in healthy adults. For TCRbeta chain sequencing, PBMC samples were collected from trial participants at day 0 and at day 28 after the second dose. The CDR3 contains 13 residues, cysteine and phenylalanine counted. CDR3 DNA only is kept here, 39 bases in frame from base 1. From the germline V gene, CDR1 is KGHSH and CDR2 is LQKENI. The junction shows trimming of 3 bases on V and 5 bases on J, plus 10 bases between the germline ends. These data come from a study of T cell responses to AZD1222 COVID-19 vaccine (dated by TCRdb to about 2021). Looking at the study overall: Because spike-specific TCR depth and breadth did not differ between the two schedules, AZD1222 recipients who got a second dose at roughly 4 weeks were pooled with those who got a second dose at roughly 12 weeks. TCR sequencing covered approximately 230 trial participants: 200 to 220 given two doses of AZD1222 and 26 given two doses of MenACWY control vaccine. Enrollment into the trials was organized by age into subgroups of 18-55, 56-69 and 70-plus years, and those subgroups contained approximately 160, 26 and 62 TCR-sequenced participants, respectively. Overall study outcomes, separate from this receptor: Participants were mostly white British and included more females than males, and it was suggested by the authors that clonal diversity may have been underestimated. Because no samples from the day 14 peak response were available, repertoires could be characterized only after the peak T cell response. A significant rise in spike-specific TCR breadth and depth was observed after two AZD1222 doses relative to day 0 and relative to MenACWY recipients. Conclusions about previously exposed vaccinees are limited, since just six AZD1222 recipients were seropositive for SARS-CoV-2 at baseline. Epitopes outside the regions mutated in the B.1.351 and B.1.1.7 variants were reportedly recognized by nearly half of the unique spike-specific TCRs. The whole spike protein was spanned by vaccine-associated CD4 TCRs, and dominant responses were seen in regions 160-218 and 743-854. The 56-69-year group was small, and its depth increase did not reach significance, likely because of low power.

The CDR3 regions of human TCRbeta chains were analyzed by immunosequencing. For the original study's pipeline: TCRs in the repertoires were matched against a reference library of SARS-CoV-2-specific TCRs that had been generated with the MIRA antigen-specificity platform. Breadth meant the fraction of unique TCRs that were SARS-CoV-2-associated, whereas depth meant the fraction of total T cells that were SARS-CoV-2-associated. Using the MIRA data, every spike-specific TCR was mapped to the spike region that the TCR reacted to and assigned to either a CD4 or a CD8 class. Log10-transformed breadth and depth values were compared by one-way ANOVA with Sidak's multiple comparisons tests. The table was pulled from immuneACCESS by TCRdb, which kept in-frame rearrangements only. Such tables lose some clones; where checked, under half of the loss comes from unresolved V genes, and the rest has no known cause. Clonal size and the V and J genes are those of that table, whereas D and trimming came from the DNA. The sample table contains 120,000 or so clones; only one count was recorded for just under 95% of them. Roughly 7.8% of the sample lies in the top ten.

The rearrangement joined TRBV18 to TRBJ2-5, with the D gene uncertain. The TCR originated in an adult in good health. The material sequenced was peripheral blood, taken on day 0 of AZD1222 vaccination. The CDR3 is CASSPSSVETQYF. The nucleotide sequence reads TGTGCCAGCTCACCTTCCTCGGTCGAGACCCAGTACTTC.